Listed below are T cell receptor beta chains from one sample, sequenced in a study of T-cell reconstitution after alpha-beta-depleted transplantation in children. TCRdb redid the calling of the PCR reads with MiXCR, one entry per CDR3 protein. The profile shows hundreds of thousands of distinct CDR3 sequences, about 25% of them singletons. This sample comprised PBMCs, obtained before TCRalphabeta/CD19-depleted stem cell transplant. The receptors derive from a girl aged 2-10 years with Fanconi anemia, due to receive a stem cell transplant. CDR3s include the opening cysteine and the closing phenylalanine or tryptophan. Each record gives: V gene, J gene, clone size, CDR3 protein. Clone size, where shown, is once, few, many, or a class for clones that have expanded.

v_gene: TRBV20-1; j_gene: TRBJ2-5; abundance: few; CDR3aa: CSASPPGLAGDLQGLGEEETQYF
v_gene: TRBV5-1; j_gene: TRBJ2-5; abundance: few; CDR3aa: CASSYGQGGSVGTQYF
v_gene: TRBV20-1; j_gene: TRBJ2-7; abundance: .; CDR3aa: CSALSPGQGVLDEQYF
v_gene: TRBV7-9; j_gene: TRBJ2-3; abundance: .; CDR3aa: CASSANRGLATQYF
v_gene: TRBV20-1; j_gene: TRBJ2-7; abundance: few; CDR3aa: CSAGEVLPYEQYF
v_gene: TRBV7-2; j_gene: TRBJ2-7; abundance: many; CDR3aa: CASSLVPGGSYEQYF
v_gene: TRBV29-1; j_gene: TRBJ2-5; abundance: many; CDR3aa: CSVEREEETQYF
v_gene: TRBV29-1; j_gene: TRBJ2-3; abundance: few; CDR3aa: CSVEAGQGIATQYF
v_gene: TRBV20-1; j_gene: TRBJ1-1; abundance: .; CDR3aa: CSAKQDTEAFF
v_gene: TRBV9; j_gene: TRBJ2-3; abundance: few; CDR3aa: CASSVEAGGPTDTQYF
v_gene: TRBV6-1; j_gene: TRBJ2-7; abundance: many; CDR3aa: CASSERLTGGSYEQYF
v_gene: TRBV6-4; j_gene: TRBJ2-1; abundance: many; CDR3aa: CASSRLAGLYNEQFF
v_gene: TRBV7-6; j_gene: TRBJ2-7; abundance: few; CDR3aa: CASSLSPGSYEQYF